The 7 T cell receptor beta chains listed next were all sequenced from one sample in a study of blood T cell repertoires in COVID-19. Produced via immunoSEQ multiplex PCR; TCRdb's table is partial and in-frame only. This sample yields about 32,000 clones, of which approximately 85% are seen a single time; approximately 45% belongs to the top ten. Material for sequencing was peripheral blood. All receptors come from a man in his 60s with active or convalescent COVID-19.

The chain couples TRBV2 to TRBJ1-1, with D perhaps matching TRBD1 (5 bases). The ends were cut back, 6 bases at V and 3 bases at J, with 17 bases in the middle. The CDR3 is made up of 15 amino acids. Germline V gene sequence: CDR1 SNHLY, CDR2 FYNNEI. The CDR3 DNA follows: TGTGCCAGCAGAGAAACTATCGTAGGGGACACTGAAGCTTTCTTT. The encoded protein is CASRETIVGDTEAFF.

J is TRBJ2-3 and V is TRBV5-1; 16 nucleotides align to TRBD2. With V trimmed by 4 bases and J by 5 bases, 4 bases remained unmatched. This CDR3 region has 16 residues. Germline assignment: CDR1 SGHRS and CDR2 YFSETQ. This CDR3 is CASSPGLAGGQDTQYF. The CDR3 nucleotides are TGCGCCAGCAGCCCGGGACTAGCGGGAGGGCAAGATACGCAGTATTTT. The full variable domain, rest sourced from reference TRBV5-1 and TRBJ2-3, is KAGVTQTPRYLIKTRGQQVTLSCSPISGHRSVSWYQQTPGQGLQFLFEYFSETQRNKGNFPGRFSGRQFSNSRSEMNVSTLELGDSALYLCASSPGLAGGQDTQYFGPGTRLTVL.

This chain links TRBV4-2 with TRBJ1-2; D not certain. The CDR3 covers 14 residues. Germline CDR1 reads LGHNA; CDR2 reads YNFKEQ. V lost 0 bases to trimming and J lost 7 bases, with 12 bases between them. The CDR3, as DNA: TGTGCCAGCAGCCAAGATGACGGGTTGGGTGGCTACACCTTC. Its protein is CASSQDDGLGGYTF.

This clone was detected once. The gene calls are TRBV7-2 and TRBJ1-1, with unresolved D. The CDR3 runs to 13 residues. V gave up 2 bases and J gave up 3 bases, with 7 bases separating them. Germline V gene sequence: CDR1 SGHTA, CDR2 FQGNSA. CDR3 sequence (DNA): TGTGCCAGCAGCTTATTGCGGGACACTGAAGCTTTCTTT. Its translation: CASSLLRDTEAFF.

Only one count was recorded for this clone. The chain is built from TRBV9 and TRBJ1-1; D is unresolved. The germline V gene has CDR1 SGDLS and CDR2 YYNGEE. The germline V and J ends were trimmed by 0 bases and 1 base, with 10 bases remaining between them. This CDR3 spans 15 amino acids. CDR3: CASSVDARQNTEAFF. The CDR3 region has the DNA TGTGCCAGCAGCGTAGACGCCAGACAGAACACTGAAGCTTTCTTT.

The chain links TRBV11-2 to TRBJ2-1, with a tentative D call TRBD2 (5 bases). Germline V lookup: CDR1 SGHAT, CDR2 FQNNGV. With 1 base removed from V and 4 bases from J, the gap between germline ends came to 17 bases. This CDR3 comprises 17 residues. The CDR3 nucleotides read TGTGCCAGCAGCTTAGGGTGGAGGACTGGTGAATACAATGAGCAGTTCTTC. Amino acids: CASSLGWRTGEYNEQFF.

The chain joins TRBV7-2 to TRBJ2-2; 9 bases align to TRBD2. V shed 5 bases and J 5 bases; nucleotides not matched to a gene: 12. The CDR3 spans 17 residues. From germline, CDR1 is SGHTA and CDR2 FQGNSA. CDR3 sequence reads: CASSLRGGRAGTGELFF. CDR3 sequence (DNA): TGTGCCAGCAGCCTTCGGGGCGGGAGGGCCGGAACCGGGGAGCTGTTTTTT.